This T cell receptor (beta chain) was sequenced in a study of cytomegalovirus exposure and HLA in healthy donors. General study findings and limits: In a later analysis, several top co-occurrence clusters appeared linked to parvovirus B19, influenza, CMV and Epstein-Barr virus. Later on, a genetic analysis was performed. It linked a missense variant in DCLRE1C with V- and J-gene trimming of TCR beta.

A multiplex PCR was run with 60 Vbeta primers and 13 Jbeta primers. The assay was immunoSEQ multiplex PCR, and TCRdb's table has in-frame clones only and misses some. The repertoire holds 170,000 or so clones, with around 80% as singletons. In the case of this clone: The antigen is unknown.

Germline CDR1 reads SGHRS; CDR2 reads YFSETQ. V dropped 1 base and J dropped 5 bases, with 7 bases sitting between them. There are 13 residues in the CDR3. J is TRBJ1-5 and V is TRBV5-1, with a possible D match to TRBD1 (5 bases). The sequenced sample was PBMCs. The TCR sequence derives from a woman aged 45-65 years in good health and CMV-seropositive. The CDR3 DNA follows: TGCGCCAGCAGCTTGCTAGGGGATCAGCCCCAGCATTTT. It is translated as CASSLLGDQPQHF. Using reference TRBV5-1 and TRBJ1-5 for the parts outside the CDR3, the full variable domain is KAGVTQTPRYLIKTRGQQVTLSCSPISGHRSVSWYQQTPGQGLQFLFEYFSETQRNKGNFPGRFSGRQFSNSRSEMNVSTLELGDSALYLCASSLLGDQPQHFGDGTRLSIL.